The sample holds many counts of the clone carrying this TCR beta chain. Antigen unknown. MiXCR, applied by TCRdb to the 5' RACE reads, yields one record per CDR3 protein. The table lists 80,000 or so distinct CDR3 sequences, approximately 9.4% of them singletons. Trimming took off 3 bases at V and 0 bases at J, with 10 bases between the two ends. There are 15 residues in the CDR3. Germline values: CDR1 SGHRS, CDR2 YFSETQ. This sample was included in a study of neurological immune-mediated disorders. Whole-study results and caveats: Across subjects, no CDR3 amino acid sequence appeared in expanded clones of more than one subject, a finding that suggested private repertoires in all groups.

The TCR was taken from a man between 45 and 60 years old in good health. Sequences were obtained from PBMCs. The chain has TRBV5-1 and TRBJ2-1, with TRBD2 as a possible D gene (6 bases). CDR3 residues: CASSWIGGSYNEQFF. The CDR3 DNA reads TGCGCCAGCAGCTGGATCGGGGGCTCCTACAATGAGCAGTTCTTC.